One T cell receptor beta chain is described in this entry. Antigen: not known. This entry comes from a study of OX40 agonist ivuxolimab in advanced cancers. Study as a whole: Patients received the agonistic anti-OX40 (CD134) antibody ivuxolimab. Patients with prior anti-PD-1, anti-PD-L1 or anti-CTLA-4 therapy were eligible; 35% to 50% had some. Those enrolled were roughly 85% male, with a mean age of 60 years and ages from roughly 20 to 85. Findings of the study overall: The 0.1-3.0 mg/kg partial responders had among the lowest clonal expansion.

There are 15 residues in the CDR3. Germline V gene data show CDR1 as SGHTA and CDR2 as FQGTGA. V shed 5 bases and J 4 bases; nucleotides not matched to a gene: 10. The data were produced by immunoSEQ multiplex PCR, yet TCRdb's version contains in-frame clones alone and is incomplete. The sample yields roughly 15,000 clones, roughly 77% seen once. The J gene is TRBJ1-2, the V gene TRBV7-3; TRBD1 agrees at 7 bases. Sequenced material: CD4+ or CD8+ T cells sorted from blood, taken in a trial of the OX40 agonist ivuxolimab. The source of this sequence is an adult with an advanced solid tumor such as melanoma, head and neck, liver or kidney cancer. CDR3 sequence (DNA): TGTGCCAGCAGCGGGGACCGGGACAGACTCTATGGCTACACCTTC. As protein: CASSGDRDRLYGYTF.